This T cell receptor beta chain was found in a study of T cells in Graves' hyperthyroidism and ophthalmopathy. The CDR3 regions of TCR beta were amplified from RNA transcripts. First-round RT-PCR targeting the TCR CDR3 was performed with the HTBI primer set. TCRdb ran MiXCR on the multiplex PCR reads and lists one entry per CDR3 protein. The sample contains approximately 520,000 distinct CDR3 sequences, 20% to 25% of which appear only once. The CDR3 has 18 residues. V trimming: 4 bases; J trimming: 0 bases; junction bases outside the gene matches: 13. The germline V gene encodes CDR1 SGHDN and CDR2 FVKESK. This clonotype was observed a single time.

The TCR comes from a man aged 18 to 29 with Graves' hyperthyroidism. The rearrangement uses TRBV14 and TRBJ2-7; TRBD1 matches at 9 bases. The sample comprised blood. In DNA, the CDR3 is TGTGCCAGCAGCCCCGGACTCTGGGACAGGGCCTCCTCCTACGAGCAGTACTTC. Encoded protein: CASSPGLWDRASSYEQYF. Complete variable domain (other parts from reference TRBV14 and TRBJ2-7): EAGVTQFPSHSVIEKGQTVTLRCDPISGHDNLYWYRRVMGKEIKFLLHFVKESKQDESGMPNNRFLAERTGGTYSTLKVQPAELEDSGVYFCASSPGLWDRASSYEQYFGPGTRLTVT.